One sample yielded the 24 T cell receptor beta chains listed below, sequenced in a study of blood T cell repertoires in COVID-19. Generated by immunoSEQ multiplex PCR, the TCRdb table keeps only in-frame clones and is missing some. The data show some 270,000 clones, with around 92% seen just once and approximately 2% held by the top ten. The sequencing input was PBMCs or T cells enriched from blood (not recorded which). The receptor source for this set is a woman aged 55-70 years who had recovered from COVID-19.

The V gene is TRBV7-2, the J gene TRBJ2-5; possibly TRBD2 for D (6 bases). The CDR3 contains 14 residues. V was clipped by 3 bases and J by 2 bases, with 10 bases between them. In germline, CDR1 is SGHTA, CDR2 FQGNSA. The DNA of the CDR3 is TGTGCCAGCAGCTTTAATGGGGGGCAAGAGACCCAGTACTTC. It is translated as CASSFNGGQETQYF.

CDR3 region: CSVEDGKGTGELFF. CDR3 in DNA: TGCAGCGTTGAGGATGGCAAGGGGACCGGGGAGCTGTTTTTT. The rearrangement links TRBV29-1 to TRBJ2-2; D may be TRBD1 (5 bases). With 3 bases removed from V and 5 bases from J, the gap between germline ends came to 13 bases. CDR1 SQVTM and CDR2 ANQGSEA come from the germline V gene. The CDR3 extends over 14 amino acids.

This chain joins TRBV4-1 and TRBJ2-1; 14 bases map to TRBD2. Germline loops: CDR1 MGHRA, CDR2 YSYEKL. V was clipped by 4 bases and J by 7 bases; unmatched bases: 6. The CDR3 has 16 residues. CDR3 sequence (DNA): TGCGCCAGCAGCCTTGAGGGACTAGCGGGAGTAAATGAGCAGTTCTTC. This encodes CASSLEGLAGVNEQFF.

This sequence joins TRBV5-1 and TRBJ1-4, with D perhaps matching TRBD1 (5 bases). Germline lookup yields CDR1 SGHRS and CDR2 YFSETQ. Trimming removed 3 bases from V and 5 bases from J, with 8 bases in between. The CDR3 covers 13 residues. CDR3 sequence (DNA): TGCGCCAGCAGCTGGGGCAGCAATGAAAAACTGTTTTTT. This translates into CASSWGSNEKLFF.

The chain has TRBV6-5 and TRBJ2-7, with a possible D match to TRBD1 (6 bases). The V and J ends lost 10 bases and 3 bases respectively, with 19 bases between them. The CDR3 runs 14 residues. Germline V CDR1 and CDR2: MNHEY, SVGAGI. DNA for the CDR3: TGTGCCACCTCTCGCCCGACAGGCAACTACGAGCAGTACTTC. Its protein is CATSRPTGNYEQYF.

V is TRBV18 and J is TRBJ2-1, with D maybe TRBD2 (7 bases). The CDR3 loop spans 14 amino acids. The germline gives CDR1 KGHSH, CDR2 LQKENI. V was clipped by 2 bases and J by 5 bases, with 10 bases between them. The CDR3 region is CASSPEGGNNEQFF. The CDR3 nucleotides read TGTGCCAGCTCACCAGAGGGGGGGAACAATGAGCAGTTCTTC.

The genes are TRBV28 and TRBJ2-1; no clear D gene. Between the trimmed V and J ends, which lost 3 bases and 0 bases, there was a span of 9 bases. Per the germline V gene, CDR1 is MDHEN and CDR2 is SYDVKM. This CDR3 contains 15 residues. CDR3 sequence: CASSFPLGSYNEQFF. The CDR3 region has the DNA TGTGCCAGCAGTTTCCCCCTAGGCTCCTACAATGAGCAGTTCTTC. Complete variable domain (other parts from reference TRBV28 and TRBJ2-1): DVKVTQSSRYLVKRTGEKVFLECVQDMDHENMFWYRQDPGLGLRLIYFSYDVKMKEKGDIPEGYSVSREKKERFSLILESASTNQTSMYLCASSFPLGSYNEQFFGPGTRLTVL.

The rearrangement uses TRBV7-9 and TRBJ2-2; 8 bases match TRBD1. V lost 1 base, J lost 3 bases, and 10 bases stayed unmatched. CDR3 length: 18 residues. Germline V lookup: CDR1 SEHNR, CDR2 FQNEAQ (reference sequence). Here the CDR3 reads CASSLGGTGGPHTGELFF. The CDR3 DNA is TGTGCCAGCAGCTTAGGGGGGACAGGCGGACCCCACACCGGGGAGCTGTTTTTT. The full variable domain, in which reference TRBV7-9 and TRBJ2-2 provide the parts outside the CDR3, is DTGVSQNPRHKITKRGQNVTFRCDPISEHNRLYWYRQTLGQGPEFLTYFQNEAQLEKSRLLSDRFSAERPKGSFSTLEIQRTEQGDSAMYLCASSLGGTGGPHTGELFFGEGSRLTVL.

The chain has TRBV6-2 or TRBV6-3 and TRBJ1-2, with D perhaps matching TRBD1 (5 bases). The V and J ends lost 2 bases and 7 bases respectively, with 17 bases between them. There are 15 residues in the CDR3. Looked up from germline, CDR1 is MNHEY and CDR2 is SVGEGT. In DNA form, the CDR3 reads TGTGCCAGCAGTTACACTTCAGGGATCACAGGTGGCTACACCTTC. Translation: CASSYTSGITGGYTF.

This rearrangement joins TRBV6-5 to TRBJ2-3; D might be TRBD2 (6 bases). CDR1 MNHEY and CDR2 SVGAGI come from the germline V gene. V lost 2 bases and J 0 bases, leaving 9 bases between the germline ends. The CDR3 is 15 residues long. CDR3 loop: CASSYKRASTDTQYF. In nucleotides, the CDR3 is TGTGCCAGCAGTTACAAGCGGGCTAGCACAGATACGCAGTATTTT.

The chain is built from TRBV10-1 and TRBJ2-7, with 8 bases aligning to TRBD1. V trimming: 3 bases; J trimming: 5 bases; junction bases outside the gene matches: 6. The CDR3 has 14 residues. Germline CDR1 WNHNN, CDR2 SYGVQD (reference sequence). The CDR3: CASSDRGPSNEQYF. The CDR3, as DNA: TGCGCCAGCAGTGACAGGGGGCCGTCGAACGAGCAGTACTTC.

This chain links TRBV5-1 with TRBJ2-3; D may be TRBD2 (6 bases). CDR1 and CDR2 from the germline V gene are SGHRS and YFSETQ. The CDR3 is made up of 15 amino acids. V lost 0 bases and J 6 bases, leaving 14 bases between the germline ends. The CDR3 protein is CASSLEGRTGDTQYF. The CDR3 nucleotides are TGCGCCAGCAGCTTGGAGGGGAGGACGGGCGATACGCAGTATTTT.

The V and J genes are TRBV11-3 and TRBJ1-1; 10 nucleotides agree with TRBD1. V shed 9 bases and J 6 bases; nucleotides not matched to a gene: 10. The length of the CDR3 is 14 residues. Germline loops: CDR1 SGHNT, CDR2 YENEEA. CDR3 in amino acids: CASQEGQGLSEAFF. DNA for the CDR3: TGTGCCAGTCAGGAGGGACAGGGGTTATCTGAAGCTTTCTTT.

V usage is TRBV28 and J usage is TRBJ2-1; no clear D gene. Germline V gives CDR1 MDHEN, CDR2 SYDVKM. Between the trimmed V and J ends, which lost 5 bases and 6 bases, there was a span of 8 bases. This CDR3 is 12 amino acids long. The CDR3 region is CASSDTINEQFF. In nucleotides, the CDR3 is TGTGCCAGCAGTGACACAATCAATGAGCAGTTCTTC.

The chain is built from TRBV7-3 and TRBJ2-2, with TRBD2 identical over 7 bases. This CDR3 contains 16 residues. The trim removed 5 bases at V and 0 bases at J, leaving 6 bases unmatched. CDR1 is SGHTA, CDR2 FQGTGA, per germline. CDR3 bases: TGTGCCAGCAGCCGACACGGGGGGTCGAACACCGGGGAGCTGTTTTTT. Encoded protein: CASSRHGGSNTGELFF.

This clone was seen a few times. The chain links TRBV28 to TRBJ1-1; 8 nucleotides line up with TRBD1. J was trimmed by 6 bases and V by 8 bases; bases with no gene match: 8. The CDR3 extends over 13 amino acids. From germline, CDR1 is MDHEN and CDR2 SYDVKM. This chain's CDR3 is CASAGTGLAEAFF. The DNA for the CDR3 is TGTGCCAGCGCTGGGACAGGCTTAGCTGAAGCTTTCTTT.

The rearrangement uses TRBV5-1 and TRBJ1-4; D perhaps matches TRBD1 (6 bases). V was clipped by 2 bases and J by 3 bases, with 11 bases between them. From germline, CDR1 is SGHRS and CDR2 YFSETQ. The CDR3 contains 15 residues. CDR3 sequence: CASSFNRASNEKLFF. In DNA, the CDR3 is TGCGCCAGCAGCTTCAACAGGGCTTCTAATGAAAAACTGTTTTTT.

The chain couples TRBV21-1 to TRBJ1-1; TRBD1, the table's D call, was not compared with the DNA. TRBV21-1 is a listed pseudogene. The CDR3 sequence is 18 residues long. CDR3 DNA: TGTGCCAGCAGCGAGTTCGACAGGGGGCCAACCATGAACACTGAAGCTTTCTTT. Residues: CASSEFDRGPTMNTEAFF.

V and J are TRBV5-6 and TRBJ2-7; tentatively, D is TRBD1 (6 bases). The V end lost 3 bases, the J end lost 6 bases, and 10 bases lay between the germline ends. CDR3 size: 12 residues. The germline V gene encodes CDR1 SGHDT and CDR2 YYEEEE. The CDR3 DNA is TGTGCCAGCAGCTCGACAGGAATCGAGCAGTACTTC. This gives the protein CASSSTGIEQYF.

The rearrangement links TRBV28 to TRBJ1-1, with 12 bases aligning to TRBD1. The CDR3 has 15 residues. Germline V lookup: CDR1 MDHEN, CDR2 SYDVKM. The ends lost 5 bases at V and 1 base at J; junction bases unmatched: 2. For the CDR3, the DNA is TGTGCCAGCAGTCCGGGACAGGGGGCGAACACTGAAGCTTTCTTT. Encoded protein: CASSPGQGANTEAFF.

The chain joins TRBV11-2 to TRBJ1-1, with D possibly being TRBD1 (6 bases). Germline loops: CDR1 SGHAT, CDR2 FQNNGV. The CDR3 loop spans 13 amino acids. Trimming stripped 6 bases from V and 5 bases from J, with 13 bases between. The CDR3 bases are TGTGCCAGCAGTTTTCAGGGGCAAACTGAAGCTTTCTTT. This gives the protein CASSFQGQTEAFF.

This clone has a single count. The V call is TRBV18, the J call TRBJ1-5, with 7 bases aligning to TRBD1. The trim removed 3 bases at V and 7 bases at J, leaving 9 bases unmatched. Germline V CDR1 and CDR2: KGHSH, LQKENI. The CDR3 is 15 amino acids. CDR3 bases: TGTGCCAGCTCACCCGATATACAGGGGAGACAGCCCCAGCATTTT. This encodes CASSPDIQGRQPQHF.

The genes are TRBV6-1 and TRBJ1-3; perhaps TRBD1 as D (5 bases). Trimming took off 2 bases at V and 7 bases at J, with 21 bases between the two ends. This CDR3 is 17 amino acids long. Germline V gene lookup returns CDR1 MNHNS and CDR2 SASEGT. CDR3 loop: CASSELLVGLDRNTIYF. The CDR3 DNA reads as TGTGCCAGCAGTGAATTATTAGTGGGGCTGGATCGGAACACCATATATTTT.

V gene TRBV2 combines with J gene TRBJ2-7, with 7 positions matching TRBD1. CDR3 size: 12 residues. The V gene end was trimmed by 6 bases and the J gene end by 3 bases; junction bases not matched to a gene: 2. The germline gives CDR1 SNHLY, CDR2 FYNNEI. The CDR3 is CASRGDSYEQYF. The CDR3 coding sequence is TGTGCCAGCAGGGGGGACAGCTACGAGCAGTACTTC. Supplemented by reference TRBV2 and TRBJ2-7, the full variable domain reads EPEVTQTPSHQVTQMGQEVILRCVPISNHLYFYWYRQILGQKVEFLVSFYNNEISEKSEIFDDQFSVERPDGSNFTLKIRSTKLEDSAMYFCASRGDSYEQYFGPGTRLTVT.